These T cell receptor beta chains were read from a single sample in a study of T cell changes during pregnancy in multiple sclerosis. This table comes from immunoSEQ multiplex PCR, and its TCRdb copy is limited to in-frame clones, with some not included. The sample carries roughly 83,000 clones, about 90% recorded once. The material was PBMCs, obtained in the first trimester of pregnancy. The receptors shown here come from a female donor in good health, serving as a control in a pregnancy study. Some clones in this sample may be carry-over from other donors' samples. Both conserved end residues are part of each CDR3. D genes are given only for firm matches.

D gene,V gene,J gene,CDR3 protein,CDR3 DNA
NA,TRBV28,TRBJ1-1,CASRKGGVVGVNTEAFF,TGTGCCAGCAGGAAGGGAGGGGTAGTGGGGGTGAACACTGAAGCTTTCTTT
TRBD2,TRBV28,TRBJ2-4,CASKEGAGDAKNIQYF,TGTGCCAGCAAGGAAGGGGCGGGGGACGCCAAAAACATTCAGTACTTC
TRBD1,TRBV29-1,TRBJ2-1,CSVGTGKDDEQFF,TGCAGCGTGGGGACAGGAAAGGATGATGAGCAGTTCTTC
TRBD1,TRBV28,TRBJ1-4,CASSKPGQGVEKLFF,TGTGCCAGCAGTAAGCCGGGACAGGGGGTTGAAAAACTGTTTTTT
NA,TRBV23-1,TRBJ2-2,CASTPDSHSSFNTGELFF,TGCGCCAGCACCCCGGACAGCCATTCCTCTTTTAACACCGGGGAGCTGTTTTTT
TRBD1,TRBV12-5,TRBJ1-1,CASGFRRTGSYTEAFF,TGTGCTAGTGGTTTCCGAAGGACAGGTTCCTACACTGAAGCTTTCTTT
NA,TRBV14,TRBJ1-1,CASSASGTEAFF,TGTGCCAGCAGCGCCTCGGGCACTGAAGCTTTCTTT
NA,TRBV7-3,TRBJ2-1,CASTASVTPYNEQFF,TGTGCCAGCACCGCGTCGGTGACTCCTTACAATGAGCAGTTCTTC
TRBD1,TRBV27,TRBJ2-5,CASSFQGAKTQYF,TGTGCCAGCAGTTTTCAGGGGGCGAAGACCCAGTACTTC
TRBD1,TRBV28,TRBJ1-4,CASSLPGQEGGEKLFF,TGTGCCAGCAGTCTTCCCGGACAGGAGGGGGGTGAAAAACTGTTTTTT